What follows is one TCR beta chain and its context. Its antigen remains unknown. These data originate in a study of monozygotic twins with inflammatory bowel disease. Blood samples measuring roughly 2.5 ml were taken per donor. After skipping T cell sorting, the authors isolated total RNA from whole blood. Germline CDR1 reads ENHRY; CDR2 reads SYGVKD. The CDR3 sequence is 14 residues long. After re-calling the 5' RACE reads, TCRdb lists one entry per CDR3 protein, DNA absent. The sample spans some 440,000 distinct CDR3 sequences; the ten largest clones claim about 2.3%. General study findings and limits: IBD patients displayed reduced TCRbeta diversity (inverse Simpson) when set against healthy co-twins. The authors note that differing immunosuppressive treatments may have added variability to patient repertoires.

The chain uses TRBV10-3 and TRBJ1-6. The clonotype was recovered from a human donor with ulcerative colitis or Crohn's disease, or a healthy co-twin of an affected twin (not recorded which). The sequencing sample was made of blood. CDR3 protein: CAISEGQINSPLHF.